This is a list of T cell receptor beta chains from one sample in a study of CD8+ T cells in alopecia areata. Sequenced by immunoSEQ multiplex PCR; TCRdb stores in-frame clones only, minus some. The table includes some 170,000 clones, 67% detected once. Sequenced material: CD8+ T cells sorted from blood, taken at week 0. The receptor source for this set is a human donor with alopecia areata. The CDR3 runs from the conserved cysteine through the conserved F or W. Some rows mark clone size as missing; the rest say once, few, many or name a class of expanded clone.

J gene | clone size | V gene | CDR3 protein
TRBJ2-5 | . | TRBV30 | CAWSKETQYF
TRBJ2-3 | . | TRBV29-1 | CSVDRGRTDTQYF
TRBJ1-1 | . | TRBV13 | CASAPGGTEAFF
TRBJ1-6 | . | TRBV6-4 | CASSPTGSNSPLHF
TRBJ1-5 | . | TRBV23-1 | CASTGDRGRSLDQPQHF
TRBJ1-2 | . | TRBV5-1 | CASSFTGPDVRGYTF
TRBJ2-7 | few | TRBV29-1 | CSVAGTGATTGVEQYF
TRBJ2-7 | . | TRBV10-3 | CAISERRGDEQYF
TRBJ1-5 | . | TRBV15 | CATSRVAGVNQPQHF
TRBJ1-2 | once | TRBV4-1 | CASSQEGSLSNYGYTF
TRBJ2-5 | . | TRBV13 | CASSLGRDQETQYF
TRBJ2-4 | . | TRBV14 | CASSPGTIDIQYF
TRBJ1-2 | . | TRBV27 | CASSPGPNVGYGYTF
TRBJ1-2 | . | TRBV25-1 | CASIGNLPGEYGYTF
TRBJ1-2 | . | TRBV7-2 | CASSLVGGQGLIGYTF
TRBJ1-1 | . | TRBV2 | CATWGQPEAFF
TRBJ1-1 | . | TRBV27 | CASSLPVNTEAFF
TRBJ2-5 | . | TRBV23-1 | CASSGRPGGTQYF
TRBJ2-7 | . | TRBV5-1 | CASSADRRKQYF
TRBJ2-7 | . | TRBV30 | CAWSYPGQEGYEQYF
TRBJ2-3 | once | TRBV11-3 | CASSDTRLGVDTQYF
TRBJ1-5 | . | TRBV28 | CAPRSPGGNQPQHF
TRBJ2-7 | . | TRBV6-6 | CASSPTSGGNEQYF
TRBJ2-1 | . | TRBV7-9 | CASSLAGADYNEQFF
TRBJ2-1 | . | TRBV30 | CAWSQGILNEQFF
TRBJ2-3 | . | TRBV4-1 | CASSLLDRGQLFGSTDTQYF
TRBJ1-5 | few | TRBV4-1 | CASSQGNGNQPQHF
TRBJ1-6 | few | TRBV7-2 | CASSLDPGFDSPLHF
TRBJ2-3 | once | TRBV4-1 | CASSPGLAGPRGHKDTQYF
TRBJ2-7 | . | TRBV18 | CASSPPVGYEQYF
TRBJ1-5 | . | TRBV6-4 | CASSEQMSNQPQHF
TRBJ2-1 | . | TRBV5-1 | CASSLTQGNGEQFF
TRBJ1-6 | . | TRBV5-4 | CASSIGTANSPLHF
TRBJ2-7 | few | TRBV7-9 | CASSFRDWGSYEQYF
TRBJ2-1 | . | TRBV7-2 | CASSPSLAGGFNEQFF
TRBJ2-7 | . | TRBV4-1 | CASSQTEYDYEQYF
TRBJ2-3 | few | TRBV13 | CASSATDTQYF
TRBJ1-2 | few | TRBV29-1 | CSVPTGNYGYTF
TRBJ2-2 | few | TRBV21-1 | CASLDRTGELFF
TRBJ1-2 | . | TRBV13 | CASSLRQGWGGYGYTF
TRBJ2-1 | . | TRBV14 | CASSQSGQGFFEQFF
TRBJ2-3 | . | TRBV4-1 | CASGSRDSWVQYF
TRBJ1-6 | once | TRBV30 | CAWNDSTGKNSPLHF
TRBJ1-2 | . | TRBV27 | CASSSQQGPGYTF
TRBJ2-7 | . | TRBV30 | CAWSVSYEQYF
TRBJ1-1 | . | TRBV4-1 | CASSQTYRNPQVDTEAFF
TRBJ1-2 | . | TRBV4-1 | CASNPTGLNYGYTF
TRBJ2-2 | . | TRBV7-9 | CASSFREGRTGELFF
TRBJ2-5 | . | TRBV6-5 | CASSYGTSGRETQYF
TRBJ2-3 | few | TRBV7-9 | CASSFVGDDTQYF
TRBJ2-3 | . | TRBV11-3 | CASSLGGHPDTQYF
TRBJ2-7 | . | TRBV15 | CATSFGQGSYEQYF
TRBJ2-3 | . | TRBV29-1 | CSGDTQYF
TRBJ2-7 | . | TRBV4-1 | CASSQEGASVYEQYF
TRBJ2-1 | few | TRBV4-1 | CASSQFTGVGEQFF